This paragraph covers one T cell receptor beta chain sequence. Losses at the gene ends were 0 bases for V and 3 bases for J; bases not matched to a gene: 7. The CDR3 covers 16 residues. CDR1 DFQATT and CDR2 SNEGSKA come from the germline V gene (reference sequence). The sample is drawn from a study of blood T cells in healthy people across ages. PCR was performed a second time for about 7 to 11 cycles using a sample-barcoded 5' primer and a J-beta primer mix. From the 5' RACE reads, TCRdb called clonotypes with MiXCR, one entry per CDR3 protein. The table lists hundreds of thousands of distinct CDR3 sequences, 52% of them singletons.

The chain couples TRBV20-1 to TRBJ2-7; 11 nucleotides align to TRBD2. The sample comprised blood. This clonotype originated in a woman of 80 years or more in good health. The chain's CDR3 is CSARDRAGTSGYEQYF. CDR3 coding DNA: TGCAGTGCTAGAGATCGGGCGGGGACTAGCGGCTACGAGCAGTACTTC.